These 3 T cell receptor beta chains were sequenced from one sample in a study of T cell responses to AZD1222 COVID-19 vaccine. Libraries were prepared by immunoSEQ multiplex PCR; TCRdb keeps only in-frame clonotypes and omits some of them. The profile shows about 120,000 clones, around 90% of them singletons. This specimen was peripheral blood, taken on day 0 of AZD1222 vaccination. These receptors all come from an adult in good health.

V is TRBV6-2 or TRBV6-3 and J is TRBJ1-1; 9 positions agree with TRBD1. Germline CDR1 reads MNHEY; CDR2 reads SVGEGT. V lost 5 bases to trimming and J lost 10 bases; unmatched junction nucleotides: 14. The CDR3 runs 15 residues. For the CDR3, the DNA is TGTGCCAGCAGTGTTCACGGGACAGGGAATGTCAGAGCTTTCTTT. It codes for CASSVHGTGNVRAFF.

This chain uses TRBV29-1 with TRBJ2-2; TRBD1 might be the D (6 bases). The CDR3 contains 12 residues. V gave up 5 bases and J gave up 7 bases, with 11 bases separating them. CDR1 SQVTM and CDR2 ANQGSEA come from the germline V gene. The DNA of the CDR3 is TGCAGCGTTACAGGGTACCGCGGGGAGCTGTTTTTT. This translates into CSVTGYRGELFF.

This clone was seen ten or more times. The rearrangement uses TRBV6-4 and TRBJ2-2; D may correspond to TRBD1 or TRBD2 (5 bases each). The CDR3 has 13 amino acids. V gave up 3 bases and J gave up 3 bases, with 5 bases separating them. Germline lookup yields CDR1 MRHNA and CDR2 SNTAGT. The CDR3 protein is CASSEGDTGELFF. CDR3 in DNA: TGTGCCAGCAGTGAGGGGGACACCGGGGAGCTGTTTTTT.